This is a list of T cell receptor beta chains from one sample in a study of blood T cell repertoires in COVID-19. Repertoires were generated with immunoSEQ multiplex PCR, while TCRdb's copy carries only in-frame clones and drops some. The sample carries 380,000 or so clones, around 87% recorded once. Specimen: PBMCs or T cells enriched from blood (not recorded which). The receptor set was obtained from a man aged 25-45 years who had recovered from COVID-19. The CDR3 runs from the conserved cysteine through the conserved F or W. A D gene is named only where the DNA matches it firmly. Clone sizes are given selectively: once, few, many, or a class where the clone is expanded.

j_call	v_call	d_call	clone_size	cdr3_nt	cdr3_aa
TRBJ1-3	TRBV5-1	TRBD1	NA	TGCGCCAGCAGCCTGGGACAGTTCTCTGGAAACACCATATATTTT	CASSLGQFSGNTIYF
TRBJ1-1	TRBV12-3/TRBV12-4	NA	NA	TGTGCCAGTACTTTGTTGGACACTGAAGCTTTCTTT	CASTLLDTEAFF
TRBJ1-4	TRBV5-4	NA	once	TGTGCCAGCAGCTTGGGACAACTAACTAATGAAAAACTGTTTTTT	CASSLGQLTNEKLFF
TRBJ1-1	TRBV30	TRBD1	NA	TGTGCCTCAACCAGAGGACAGGCAGCTACTGAAGCTTTCTTT	CASTRGQAATEAFF
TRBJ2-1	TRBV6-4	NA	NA	TGTGCCAGCAGTGTCGGGGGTGCAGACTACAATGAGCAGTTCTTC	CASSVGGADYNEQFF
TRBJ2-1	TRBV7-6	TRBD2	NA	TGTGCCAGCAGCCCGGGGGGGCCAGCCTACAATGAGCAGTTCTTC	CASSPGGPAYNEQFF
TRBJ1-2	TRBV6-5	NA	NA	TGTGCCAGCTGGGGCAGCCAGGGCTACACCTTC	CASWGSQGYTF
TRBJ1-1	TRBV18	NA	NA	TGTGCCAGCTCACCAGTGGCAGGGGCGATCAACACTGAAGCTTTCTTT	CASSPVAGAINTEAFF
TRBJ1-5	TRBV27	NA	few	TGTGCCAGCAGGCCGGCCTCCACAGGGTATAGCAATCAGCCCCAGCATTTT	CASRPASTGYSNQPQHF
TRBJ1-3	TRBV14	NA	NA	TGTGCCAGCAGCCAGAACTTTGGAAACACCATATATTTT	CASSQNFGNTIYF
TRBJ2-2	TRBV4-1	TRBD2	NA	TGCGCCAGCAGCCAAGGCCTACCCCCGGGGAGAGCGGGGGGCACCGGGGAGCTGTTTTTT	CASSQGLPPGRAGGTGELFF
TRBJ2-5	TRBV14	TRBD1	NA	TGTGCCAGCAGCCCACGACAGGGAGCCGGCGAGACCCAGTACTTC	CASSPRQGAGETQYF
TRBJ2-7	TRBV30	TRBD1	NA	TGTGCCTGGAGTGCGGGGACAGGGGCCGAGCAGTACTTC	CAWSAGTGAEQYF
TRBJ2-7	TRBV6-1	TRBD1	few	TGTGCCAGCAGTGAAGTGGGGACAGGGAGAGCTTACGAGCAGTACTTC	CASSEVGTGRAYEQYF
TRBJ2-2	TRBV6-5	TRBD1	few	TGTGCCAGCAGTCGTGGACAGGGAGTGGACGGGGAGCTGTTTTTT	CASSRGQGVDGELFF
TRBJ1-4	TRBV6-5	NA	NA	TGTGCCAGCACGGGCAGCGGGGAAAAACTGTTTTTT	CASTGSGEKLFF
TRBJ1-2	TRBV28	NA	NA	TGTGCCAGCAGTTTATCACCGACAGGAAAAAATGGCTACACCTTC	CASSLSPTGKNGYTF
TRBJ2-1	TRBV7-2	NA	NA	TGTGCCACCCGGAGGGTAGGCTACAATGAGCAGTTCTTC	CATRRVGYNEQFF
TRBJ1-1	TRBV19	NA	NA	TGTGCCAGTACCTTGACAGGTACGGCTTTCTTT	CASTLTGTAFF
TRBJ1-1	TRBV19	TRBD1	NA	TGTGCCAGTAGAGAAACAGGGGGCACTGAAGCTTTCTTT	CASRETGGTEAFF
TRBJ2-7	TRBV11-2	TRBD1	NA	TGTGCCAGCAGCCTTAACCGACAGGGGTATAGCGAGCAGTACTTC	CASSLNRQGYSEQYF
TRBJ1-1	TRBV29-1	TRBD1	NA	TGCAGCGGACAGGGGTCCGAAGCTTTCTTT	CSGQGSEAFF
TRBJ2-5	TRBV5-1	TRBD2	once	TGCGCCAGCAGCCCGTCACGAGGGAGGGGAGGAGAGACCCAGTACTTC	CASSPSRGRGGETQYF
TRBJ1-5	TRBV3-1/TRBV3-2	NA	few	TGTGCCAGCAGCCAAGAGCCAGGGGTGGGCAATCAGCCCCAGCATTTT	CASSQEPGVGNQPQHF
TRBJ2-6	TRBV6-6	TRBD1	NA	TGTGCCAGCTCCCGGGACAGCTTCTCTGGGGCCAACGTCCTGACTTTC	CASSRDSFSGANVLTF
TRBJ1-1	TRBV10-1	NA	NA	TGCGCCAGCAGTGAGAAACAGGGCGCCCGGACTGAAGCTTTCTTT	CASSEKQGARTEAFF
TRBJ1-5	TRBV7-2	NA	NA	TGTGCCAGCAGCTTAGAGGGGAATAGCAATCAGCCCCAGCATTTT	CASSLEGNSNQPQHF
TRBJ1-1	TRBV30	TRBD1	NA	TGTGCCTGGGGGAAGGACAGGGTGTACACTGAAGCTTTCTTT	CAWGKDRVYTEAFF
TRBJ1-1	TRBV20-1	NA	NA	TGCAGTGCTACAGGGGCCGCTTTCTTT	CSATGAAFF
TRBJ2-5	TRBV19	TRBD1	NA	TGTGCCAGTAGTGCTGGACAGGGGATGGGAGAGACCCAGTACTTC	CASSAGQGMGETQYF
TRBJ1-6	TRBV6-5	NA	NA	TGTGCCAGCAGTTACTCGACAGGCTCCCTCCACTTT	CASSYSTGSLHF
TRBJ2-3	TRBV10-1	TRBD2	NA	TGCGCCAGCAGCAAGGGACTAGCGGGAACAGATACGCAGTATTTT	CASSKGLAGTDTQYF
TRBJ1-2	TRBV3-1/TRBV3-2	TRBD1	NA	TGTGCCAGCAGCCCGGACAGGAACTATGGCTACACCTTC	CASSPDRNYGYTF
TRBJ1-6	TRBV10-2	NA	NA	TGCGCCAGCAGTATCGGCGGCGATTCACCCCTCCACTTT	CASSIGGDSPLHF
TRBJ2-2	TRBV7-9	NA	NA	TGTGCCAGCAGCTTCAGGGCGAACACCGGGGAGCTGTTTTTT	CASSFRANTGELFF
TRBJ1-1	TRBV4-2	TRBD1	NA	TGTGCCAGCAGCCACTGGGGGACAGGCCAGAACACTGAAGCTTTCTTT	CASSHWGTGQNTEAFF
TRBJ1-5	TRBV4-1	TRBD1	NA	TGCGCCAGCAGCCAAGTTCAGACAGGGATCAGCCCCCAGCATTTT	CASSQVQTGISPQHF
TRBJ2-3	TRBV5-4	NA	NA	TGTGCCAGCAGCTTGGAGTCGGGGTCCAGCACAGATACGCAGTATTTT	CASSLESGSSTDTQYF
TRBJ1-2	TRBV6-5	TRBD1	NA	TGTGCCAGCAGTTTCCGGACAGGGGGGTATGGCTACACCTTC	CASSFRTGGYGYTF
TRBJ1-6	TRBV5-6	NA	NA	TGTGCCAGCAGCCCAGGCGGGAATTCACCCCTCCACTTT	CASSPGGNSPLHF
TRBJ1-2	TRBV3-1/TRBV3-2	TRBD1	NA	TGTGCCAGCAGCCTACAGGGGGAATGGGGCTACACCTTC	CASSLQGEWGYTF
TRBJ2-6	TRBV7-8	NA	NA	TGTGCCAGCAGCTTAGGAGCCCCTGGGGCCAACGTCCTGACTTTC	CASSLGAPGANVLTF
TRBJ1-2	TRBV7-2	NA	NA	TGTGCCAGCAGCTTAGAGGGGTTTGGGAGGCATGGCTACACCTTC	CASSLEGFGRHGYTF
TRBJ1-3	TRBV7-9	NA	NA	TGTGCCAGCAGCCCTCTCGACAGCTCTGGAAACACCATATATTTT	CASSPLDSSGNTIYF
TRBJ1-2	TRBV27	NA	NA	TGTGCCAGCACCCCTGCCCCAGGTATCTATGGCTACACCTTC	CASTPAPGIYGYTF